The sequence of this T cell receptor beta chain was determined in a study of OX40 agonist ivuxolimab in advanced cancers. General study findings and limits: Researchers report that CD8+ T cells had, on average, more expanded clones than CD4+.

The CDR3 spans 17 residues. The germline V gene has CDR1 SGHTA and CDR2 FQGNSA. Trimming removed 0 bases at V and 0 bases at J, with 12 bases between. Libraries were prepared by immunoSEQ multiplex PCR; TCRdb keeps only in-frame clonotypes and omits some of them. There are 65,000 to 75,000 clones in the sample; approximately 81% occur only once, and approximately 6.1% lies in the top ten. As concerns this clone: As yet, its antigen is unknown.

The receptor comes from an adult with an advanced solid tumor such as melanoma, head and neck, liver or kidney cancer. The V and J genes are TRBV7-2 and TRBJ2-4; D may correspond to TRBD1 or TRBD2 (7 bases each). The material sequenced was CD4+ or CD8+ T cells sorted from blood, taken in a trial of the OX40 agonist ivuxolimab. CDR3 region: CASSLARGTEAKNIQYF. In DNA form, the CDR3 reads TGTGCCAGCAGCTTAGCGCGGGGGACAGAAGCCAAAAACATTCAGTACTTC.